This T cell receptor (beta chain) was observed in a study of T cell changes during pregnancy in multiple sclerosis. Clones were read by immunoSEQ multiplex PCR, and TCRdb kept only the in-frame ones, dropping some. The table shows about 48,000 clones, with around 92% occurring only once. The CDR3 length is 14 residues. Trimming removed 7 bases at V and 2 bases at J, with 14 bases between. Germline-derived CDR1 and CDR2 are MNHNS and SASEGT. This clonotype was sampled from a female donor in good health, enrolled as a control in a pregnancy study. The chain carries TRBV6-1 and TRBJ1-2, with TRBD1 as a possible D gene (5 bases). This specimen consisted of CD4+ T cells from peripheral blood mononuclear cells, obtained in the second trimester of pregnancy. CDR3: CASTPGRQNYGYTF. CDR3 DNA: TGTGCCAGCACCCCAGGGAGGCAGAACTATGGCTACACCTTC.